Below, 17 T cell receptor beta chains from the same sample are listed, as sequenced in a study of control samples from healthy donors and cancer patients. Here immunoSEQ multiplex PCR was the method, and the copy in TCRdb shows in-frame clones only, minus some. The sample has around 70,000 clones, about 94% seen once. The sample was blood. Source of these receptors: a woman aged 30 to 39 in good health.

On this clone itself: The germline gene is not matched at one end of the junction; a read error may be the cause. CDR3 amino acids: CASCPVTGNQPRHF. CDR3 nucleotide sequence: TGTGCCAGCTGTCCAGTTACTGGCAATCAGCCCCGGCATTTT. This chain connects TRBV2 to TRBJ1-5; D unresolved. CDR3 size: 14 residues. The germline CDR1 and CDR2 sequences are SNHLY and FYNNEI.

CDR3 sequence (DNA): TGTGCCAGCTCACCAGACAGGGCAACTAATGAAAAACTGTTTTTT. The encoded protein is CASSPDRATNEKLFF. The genes are TRBV18 and TRBJ1-4; 7 nucleotides align to TRBD1. Trimming took 2 bases from V and 0 from J; bases not matched to a gene: 0. Germline V CDR1 and CDR2: KGHSH, LQKENI. The CDR3 runs 15 residues.

This chain joins TRBV19 and TRBJ2-2, with D possibly matching TRBD2 (6 bases). Germline CDR1 is LNHDA and CDR2 is SQIVND (reference sequence). CDR3 length: 16 residues. Trimming removed 5 bases at V and 1 base at J, with 14 bases between. DNA for the CDR3: TGTGCCAGTAGTTCGAATAGCGGAAAGAACACCGGGGAGCTGTTTTTT. Protein sequence: CASSSNSGKNTGELFF.

The chain links TRBV5-5 to TRBJ1-6, with 9 bases matching TRBD1. The trim removed 0 bases at V and 9 bases at J, leaving 16 bases unmatched. CDR1 is SGHKS and CDR2 is YYEKEE in the germline V gene (reference sequence). This CDR3 comprises 19 residues. The CDR3 is CASSLAQGTGRGTSSPLHF. CDR3 DNA: TGTGCCAGCAGCTTGGCTCAAGGGACAGGGAGAGGGACAAGTTCACCCCTCCACTTT. Variable domain in full (rest from reference TRBV5-5 and TRBJ1-6): DAGVTQSPTHLIKTRGQQVTLRCSPISGHKSVSWYQQVLGQGPQFIFQYYEKEERGRGNFPDRFSARQFPNYSSELNVNALLLGDSALYLCASSLAQGTGRGTSSPLHFGNGTRLTVT.

The V and J genes are TRBV6-1 and TRBJ2-7, with TRBD2 as a possible D gene (7 bases). This CDR3 spans 15 amino acids. From germline, CDR1 is MNHNS and CDR2 SASEGT. V was shortened by 1 base and J by 1 base, with 11 bases between the two germline ends. CDR3 in amino acids: CASSEVGGGSYEQYV. The CDR3 DNA reads as TGTGCCAGCAGTGAAGTAGGGGGGGGTTCCTACGAGCAGTACGTC.

The chain uses TRBV28 and TRBJ2-7; unclear D gene. V lost 4 bases and J lost 5, with 9 bases in between. The length of the CDR3 is 12 residues. CDR1 is MDHEN, CDR2 SYDVKM, per germline. The CDR3 reads CASSSPLDEQYF. CDR3 DNA sequence: TGTGCCAGCAGTTCTCCTCTCGACGAGCAGTACTTC.

The V call is TRBV2, the J call TRBJ1-2; TRBD1 might be the D (5 bases). Trimming pared 5 bases from V and 3 bases from J, leaving 13 bases between. Germline V CDR1 and CDR2: SNHLY, FYNNEI. This CDR3 spans 14 amino acids. This CDR3 reads CASSRKDSDYGYTF. CDR3 bases: TGTGCCAGCAGTCGCAAAGACAGTGACTATGGCTACACCTTC.

DNA for the CDR3: TGTGCCAGCAGTTTGAGTCCGACAGGGGGCTACGAGCAGTACTTC. Its protein product is CASSLSPTGGYEQYF. The chain recombines TRBV28 with TRBJ2-7, with 9 positions matching TRBD1. Germline V CDR1 and CDR2: MDHEN, SYDVKM. V was clipped by 3 bases and J by 3 bases; unmatched bases: 6. This CDR3 is 15 amino acids long.

The rearrangement joins TRBV11-2 to TRBJ1-1; D is ambiguous. The CDR3 loop spans 10 amino acids. V was cut by 8 bases and J by 7 bases, with 8 bases left in between. Looked up from germline, CDR1 is SGHAT and CDR2 is FQNNGV. Written as DNA, the CDR3 is TGTGCCAGCGGGGTGGGTGAAGCTTTCTTT. It translates to CASGVGEAFF.

The gene calls are TRBV6-5 and TRBJ1-1; 7 bases match TRBD1. The CDR3 contains 13 residues. Trimming took 11 bases from V and 1 from J; bases not matched to a gene: 7. Germline CDR1 reads MNHEY; CDR2 reads SVGAGI. CDR3 region: CAVQGVPNTEAFF. In nucleotides, the CDR3 is TGTGCCGTTCAGGGGGTCCCGAACACTGAAGCTTTCTTT.

CDR3 residues: CASSQSGADTTDTQYF. The DNA for the CDR3 is TGCGCCAGCAGCCAATCAGGGGCCGACACCACAGATACGCAGTATTTT. V gene TRBV4-1 combines with J gene TRBJ2-3; maybe TRBD1 (6 bases). The CDR3 length is 16 residues. Germline CDR1 is MGHRA and CDR2 is YSYEKL. Trimming left V 2 bases short and J 2 bases short, with 14 bases between.

The CDR3 nucleotides are TGTGCCACCAGTGACCCAGTAGCGGGGGGGGGCTACAATGAGCAGTTCTTC. This gives the protein CATSDPVAGGGYNEQFF. This rearrangement joins TRBV24-1 to TRBJ2-1; the match to TRBD2 covers 11 bases. V shed 4 bases and J 3 bases; nucleotides not matched to a gene: 7. The germline V gene has CDR1 KGHDR and CDR2 SFDVKD. The CDR3 has 17 residues.

The chain employs TRBV3-1 (or the pseudogene TRBV3-2) and TRBJ2-2; D is unresolved. CDR3 length equals 14 residues. Trimming removed 1 base from V and 5 bases from J, with 8 bases in between. Germline CDR1 and CDR2: LGHDT and YNNKEL (reference sequence). The DNA of the CDR3 is TGTGCCAGCAGCCAAGTTTCGGGTACCGGGGAGCTGTTTTTT. Its translation: CASSQVSGTGELFF.

The chain has TRBV7-8 and TRBJ1-1; tentative D call: TRBD1 (5 bases). Per germline, CDR1 SGHVS and CDR2 FQNEAQ. The CDR3 contains 14 residues. Trimming cost V 3 bases and J 1 base, with 9 bases left between them. The CDR3 loop reads CASSFGTANTEAFF. For the CDR3, the DNA is TGTGCCAGCAGCTTTGGGACGGCGAACACTGAAGCTTTCTTT.

The chain couples TRBV5-5 to TRBJ1-2; a weak D match, TRBD1 (6 bases). The V end lost 7 bases, the J end lost 4 bases, and 11 bases lay between the germline ends. Looked up from germline, CDR1 is SGHKS and CDR2 is YYEKEE (reference sequence). The CDR3 contains 12 residues. The CDR3 protein is CASDQGSYGYTF. The CDR3 region has the DNA TGTGCCAGCGATCAGGGGTCCTATGGCTACACCTTC.

The chain joins TRBV4-2 to TRBJ1-3; D is ambiguous. Germline lookup yields CDR1 LGHNA and CDR2 YNFKEQ. The CDR3 spans 16 residues. V lost 0 bases and J 3 bases, leaving 12 bases between the germline ends. CDR3 bases: TGTGCCAGCAGCCAAGAGAGAAGCGCCTATGGAAACACCATATATTTT. It codes for CASSQERSAYGNTIYF.

This sequence joins TRBV11-2 and TRBJ1-3; D uncertain. Trimming cost V 0 bases and J 0 bases, with 6 bases left between them. The CDR3 loop spans 15 amino acids. The germline V gene has CDR1 SGHAT and CDR2 FQNNGV. In nucleotides, the CDR3 is TGTGCCAGCAGCTTAGAACCTTACTCTGGAAACACCATATATTTT. It specifies CASSLEPYSGNTIYF. The complete variable domain, with remaining parts taken from reference TRBV11-2 and TRBJ1-3, reads EAGVAQSPRYKIIEKRQSVAFWCNPISGHATLYWYQQILGQGPKLLIQFQNNGVVDDSQLPKDRFSAERLKGVDSTLKIQPAKLEDSAVYLCASSLEPYSGNTIYFGEGSWLTVV.